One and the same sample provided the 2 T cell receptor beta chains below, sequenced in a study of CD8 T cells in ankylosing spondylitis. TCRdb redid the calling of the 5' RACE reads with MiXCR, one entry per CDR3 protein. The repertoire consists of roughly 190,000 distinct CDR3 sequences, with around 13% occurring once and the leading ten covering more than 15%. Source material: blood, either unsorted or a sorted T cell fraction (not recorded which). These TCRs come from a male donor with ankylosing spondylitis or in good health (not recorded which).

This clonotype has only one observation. CDR3 sequence (DNA): TGTGCCAGCGGGACAATGGGCTACGAGCAGTACTTC. This gives the protein CASGTMGYEQYF. This chain links TRBV6-1 with TRBJ2-7; a possible D gene is TRBD1 (6 bases). Germline CDR1 reads MNHNS; CDR2 reads SASEGT. The CDR3 runs to 12 residues. V lost 8 bases to trimming and J lost 3 bases, with 11 bases between them.

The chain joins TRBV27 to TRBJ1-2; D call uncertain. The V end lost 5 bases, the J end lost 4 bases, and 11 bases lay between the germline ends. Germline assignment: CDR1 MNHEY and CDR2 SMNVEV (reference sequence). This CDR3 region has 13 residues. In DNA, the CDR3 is TGTGCCAGCAGTCCAAGTGCCCGCTATGGCTACACCTTC. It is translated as CASSPSARYGYTF.